This TCR beta chain was obtained from a study of Ad26.COV2.S vaccination and SARS-CoV-2 variants. Study-wide results and caveats: Vaccine recipients surpassed placebo recipients in spike-specific TCR breadth.

This table comes from immunoSEQ multiplex PCR, and its TCRdb copy is limited to in-frame clones, with some not included. The sample records fewer than 400,000 clones, 85% being singletons. Treatment meaning: 19 received Ad26.COV2.S at low or high dose, single or two shots; 5 received placebo; per-sample allocation not given. Sampling took place 63 days after the first vaccine or placebo injection. Boston supplied an adult donor aged 18-55 years. V gave up 6 bases and J gave up 6 bases, with 25 bases separating them. In germline, CDR1 is MNHNS, CDR2 SASEGT. The CDR3 sequence is 17 residues long. About this clone: The antigen is undetermined.

Sample: peripheral blood, taken in a trial of Ad26.COV2.S vaccine versus placebo. V usage is TRBV6-1 and J usage is TRBJ2-3, with a tentative D call TRBD2 (6 bases). The sequence was collected from a person aged 18 to 65 who received the Ad26.COV2.S COVID-19 vaccine or a placebo. The CDR3 DNA reads as TGTGCCAGCAGAGAACAGATCCGGGACGGGGGTTTCGATACGCAGTATTTT. Translation: CASREQIRDGGFDTQYF.